Sequencing of this TCR beta chain was carried out in a study of spatial heterogeneity in lung cancer. The CDR3 has 14 amino acids. V lost 8 bases and J lost 10; bases outside the gene matches: 12. The germline V gene has CDR1 MGHRA and CDR2 YSYEKL. Time point here: sample taken at primary tumor resection. TCRs were sequenced from unsorted whole RNA of tumor, nontumor lung or PBMC. Via MiXCR, TCRdb re-called the 5' RACE reads, giving one row per CDR3 protein. Here the sample spans about 75,000 distinct CDR3 sequences, 13% being singletons. The specimen comprised PBMCs, sampled at surgery. This clonotype was sampled from a male donor with early-stage non-small cell lung cancer. The chain couples TRBV4-1 to TRBJ2-1; 9 nucleotides align to TRBD2. CDR3 in DNA: TGCGCCAGCGCCCCCCTAGCGGGATCTCAAGAGCAGTTCTTC. Protein sequence: CASAPLAGSQEQFF.